This TCR beta chain was observed in a study of blood T cell repertoires in COVID-19. Looking at the study overall: The United States, Italy and Spain provided the acute and convalescent COVID-19 samples.

Germline CDR1 reads MGHDK; CDR2 reads SYGVNS. The CDR3 contains 14 residues. V lost 4 bases and J lost 3; bases outside the gene matches: 0. Individuals drawn from approximately 26 US areas were roughly 18 to 89 years old. Participant reports of clinical history set cohort assignment. Two consecutive negative NP/OP PCR tests, clearance, or resolved symptoms defined Cohort 3 recovery. Some clones are missing from TCRdb's copy, which holds only in-frame ones; the method was immunoSEQ multiplex PCR. The sample holds a few hundred thousand clones; approximately 83% are singletons and the top ten take less than 2.5%.

Sequencing used PBMCs or T cells enriched from blood (not recorded which). This receptor was taken from a man under 40 who had recovered from COVID-19. V gene TRBV25-1 combines with J gene TRBJ2-2, with 9 bases aligning to TRBD1. Here the CDR3 DNA reads TGTGCCAGCAGTGGGACAGGGGACACCGGGGAGCTGTTTTTT. Its protein product is CASSGTGDTGELFF.